This TCR beta chain is from a study of CD8+CD57+ T cells in acquired aplastic anemia. The overall study: DNA recovered from sorted CD4+ and CD8+ cells had a mean of about 3 ug. Study observations and caveats: A set of roughly 27 CD8+ CDR3 sequences was shared between patients and controls, and these sequences appeared highly expressed in patients.

Remarks on this clonotype: The target antigen is unknown. An end of the junction does not agree with germline; a read error may underlie this.

Genomic DNA constituted the template upon which TCR beta VDJ and CDR3 profiling was performed. TCRdb re-derived calls from the reads in MiXCR, one entry per CDR3 protein. The table lists just over 450,000 distinct CDR3 sequences, over 25% of them singletons. The sequenced patients had an expansion of CD8+CD57+ cells seen by flow cytometry. As a group, the patients uniformly had severe acquired aplastic anemia. Receipt of therapy had not occurred in any patient by the time of blood sampling. Germline V gene data show CDR1 as LNHDA and CDR2 as SQIVND (reference sequence). The CDR3 loop spans 14 amino acids.

The rearrangement links TRBV19 to TRBJ1-5, with a tentative D call TRBD1 (5 bases). This clonotype originated in a human donor with aplastic anemia. Source material: sorted CD4+, CD8+, or CD8+CD57+ T cells (not recorded which) from PBMCs. CDR3 sequence reads: CPSSARTYGQPQHF. The CDR3 region has the DNA TGTCCCAGTAGTGCCCGGACATACGGTCAGCCCCAGCATTTT. Full variable domain (remainder filled in from reference TRBV19 and TRBJ1-5): DGGITQSPKYLFRKEGQNVTLSCEQNLNHDAMYWYRQDPGQGLRLIYYSQIVNDFQKGDIAEGYSVSREKKESFPLTVTSAQKNPTAFYLCPSSARTYGQPQHFGDGTRLSIL.